Listed below are T cell receptor beta chains from one sample, sequenced in a study of T cell responses to AZD1222 COVID-19 vaccine. Here immunoSEQ multiplex PCR was the method, and the copy in TCRdb shows in-frame clones only, minus some. In the table there are some 200,000 clones, approximately 94% of which are singletons. Source: peripheral blood, taken 28 days after the second dose of the MenACWY control vaccine. All receptors derive from an adult who received the MenACWY meningococcal vaccine as a control. Both conserved end residues are part of each CDR3. D genes are given only for firm matches. Not every row has a clone size; where given, it reads once, few, many or a size class.

clone_size: NA
j_call: TRBJ2-7
d_call: NA
v_call: TRBV24-1
cdr3_aa: CATSTGEGSHEQYF
cdr3_nt: TGTGCCACCAGCACGGGAGAGGGTTCCCACGAGCAGTACTTC

clone_size: few
j_call: TRBJ2-1
d_call: TRBD2
v_call: TRBV7-9
cdr3_aa: CASRSTSASSYNEQFF
cdr3_nt: TGTGCCAGCAGATCGACTAGCGCCAGCTCCTACAATGAGCAGTTCTTC

clone_size: NA
j_call: TRBJ1-6
d_call: TRBD1
v_call: TRBV19
cdr3_aa: CATQDRGGSPLHF
cdr3_nt: TGTGCCACCCAGGACAGGGGTGGTTCACCCCTCCACTTT

clone_size: NA
j_call: TRBJ2-2
d_call: NA
v_call: TRBV6-1
cdr3_aa: CASSEALGSGTGELFF
cdr3_nt: TGTGCCAGCAGTGAAGCTCTCGGAAGCGGGACCGGGGAGCTGTTTTTT

clone_size: once
j_call: TRBJ1-1
d_call: NA
v_call: TRBV7-8
cdr3_aa: CASSHLGRDTEAFF
cdr3_nt: TGTGCCAGCAGCCACCTGGGGCGCGACACTGAAGCTTTCTTT

clone_size: NA
j_call: TRBJ2-1
d_call: TRBD1
v_call: TRBV7-8
cdr3_aa: CASSSAGDRGLNEQFF
cdr3_nt: TGTGCCAGCAGCTCCGCGGGGGACAGGGGTTTAAATGAGCAGTTCTTC

clone_size: NA
j_call: TRBJ1-5
d_call: NA
v_call: TRBV7-9
cdr3_aa: CASSLISDNQPQHF
cdr3_nt: TGTGCCAGCAGCCTTATTTCCGACAATCAGCCCCAGCATTTT

clone_size: NA
j_call: TRBJ1-2
d_call: NA
v_call: TRBV4-3
cdr3_aa: CASSQDPGEAGYTF
cdr3_nt: TGCGCCAGCAGCCAAGATCCCGGGGAGGCTGGCTACACCTTC

clone_size: NA
j_call: TRBJ2-2
d_call: NA
v_call: TRBV2
cdr3_aa: CASIRNTGELFF
cdr3_nt: TGTGCCAGCATCCGAAACACCGGGGAGCTGTTTTTT

clone_size: NA
j_call: TRBJ1-1
d_call: NA
v_call: TRBV12-3/TRBV12-4
cdr3_aa: CASSLGTEAFF
cdr3_nt: TGTGCCAGCAGTTTAGGGACGGAAGCTTTCTTT

clone_size: NA
j_call: TRBJ1-4
d_call: NA
v_call: TRBV19
cdr3_aa: CASSTRRSEKLFF
cdr3_nt: TGTGCCAGTAGTACCAGAAGATCCGAAAAACTGTTTTTT

clone_size: NA
j_call: TRBJ2-5
d_call: NA
v_call: TRBV5-1
cdr3_aa: CASSSVGGVLQTQYF
cdr3_nt: TGCGCCAGCAGCTCCGTGGGGGGCGTGTTACAGACCCAGTACTTC

clone_size: few
j_call: TRBJ2-7
d_call: TRBD1
v_call: TRBV11-3
cdr3_aa: CASSSGMTGGEQYF
cdr3_nt: TGTGCCAGCAGCTCTGGTATGACAGGGGGCGAGCAGTACTTC

clone_size: NA
j_call: TRBJ2-5
d_call: NA
v_call: TRBV7-8
cdr3_aa: CASSLGGTQYF
cdr3_nt: TGTGCCAGCAGCCTTGGGGGGACCCAGTACTTC

clone_size: NA
j_call: TRBJ2-3
d_call: TRBD2
v_call: TRBV30
cdr3_aa: CAWSALGLAGGDTQYF
cdr3_nt: TGTGCCTGGAGTGCCCTTGGACTAGCGGGAGGAGATACGCAGTATTTT

clone_size: NA
j_call: TRBJ2-7
d_call: TRBD2
v_call: TRBV3-1/TRBV3-2
cdr3_aa: CASSQGLAGVVEQYF
cdr3_nt: TGTGCCAGCAGCCAAGGTCTAGCGGGAGTGGTTGAGCAGTACTTC

clone_size: NA
j_call: TRBJ1-2
d_call: NA
v_call: TRBV29-1
cdr3_aa: CSAIPRTGYTF
cdr3_nt: TGCAGCGCCATTCCGCGGACTGGCTACACCTTC

clone_size: NA
j_call: TRBJ1-2
d_call: NA
v_call: TRBV24-1
cdr3_aa: CATSDSAGLGGYTF
cdr3_nt: TGTGCCACCAGTGATTCGGCGGGGCTCGGCGGCTACACCTTC

clone_size: NA
j_call: TRBJ1-5
d_call: NA
v_call: TRBV27
cdr3_aa: CASSFGPNQPQHF
cdr3_nt: TGTGCCAGCAGTTTTGGACCCAATCAGCCCCAGCATTTT

clone_size: NA
j_call: TRBJ2-7
d_call: NA
v_call: TRBV29-1
cdr3_aa: CSVGGPYEQYF
cdr3_nt: TGCAGCGTTGGAGGTCCCTACGAGCAGTACTTC

clone_size: few
j_call: TRBJ2-5
d_call: TRBD2
v_call: TRBV7-7
cdr3_aa: CASSRGLAGSGTQYF
cdr3_nt: TGTGCCAGCAGCCGAGGCCTAGCGGGGTCTGGGACCCAGTACTTC

clone_size: NA
j_call: TRBJ2-7
d_call: NA
v_call: TRBV19
cdr3_aa: CASSITADPRYEQYF
cdr3_nt: TGTGCCAGTAGTATAACGGCAGACCCTCGCTACGAGCAGTACTTC

clone_size: NA
j_call: TRBJ2-1
d_call: NA
v_call: TRBV12-5
cdr3_aa: CASGVSAGRSDNEQFF
cdr3_nt: TGTGCTAGTGGCGTTTCGGCGGGGAGAAGTGACAATGAGCAGTTCTTC

clone_size: NA
j_call: TRBJ2-1
d_call: NA
v_call: TRBV3-1/TRBV3-2
cdr3_aa: CASSPRGQWAAEQFF
cdr3_nt: TGTGCCAGCAGCCCTCGAGGACAATGGGCGGCGGAGCAGTTCTTC

clone_size: NA
j_call: TRBJ2-7
d_call: TRBD2
v_call: TRBV7-2
cdr3_aa: CASSFSSGSYEQYF
cdr3_nt: TGTGCCAGCAGCTTTTCTAGCGGGAGCTACGAGCAGTACTTC